The 30 T cell receptor beta chains presented below share a single source sample, sequenced in a study of blood T cell repertoires in COVID-19. Using immunoSEQ multiplex PCR, the repertoire was profiled, and TCRdb retains in-frame clones only, with some absent. The table records fewer than 150,000 clones, under 80% of them present only once. The sequenced sample was peripheral blood. All receptors come from a man in his forties or fifties with acute or convalescent COVID-19.

This clone was recorded once. This sample includes further DNA sequences coding for the same CDR3. The V and J genes are TRBV13 and TRBJ2-7; possible D gene TRBD1, 5 bases. V shed 0 bases and J shed 3 bases, with 12 bases lying between them. In germline, CDR1 is PRHDT, CDR2 FYEKMQ (reference sequence). This CDR3 is 15 amino acids long. CDR3 amino acids: CASSLGYSGIYEQYF. The CDR3 DNA reads TGTGCCAGCAGCTTAGGTTACTCAGGGATCTACGAGCAGTACTTC.

V usage is TRBV29-1 and J usage is TRBJ1-2, with 8 nucleotides matching TRBD1. Germline-derived CDR1 and CDR2 are SQVTM and ANQGSEA. Trimming cost V 4 bases and J 6 bases; bases outside gene matches: 7. The CDR3 runs to 13 residues. CDR3 in DNA: TGCAGCGTTGTAAAGGACAGGGTTGATGGCTACACCTTC. This sequence encodes CSVVKDRVDGYTF.

CDR3 sequence (DNA): TGCGCCAGCGGCCCGTTTATCGACACTGAAGCTTTCTTT. This encodes CASGPFIDTEAFF. The V gene is TRBV5-1, the J gene TRBJ1-1; D remains unclear. The CDR3 totals 13 residues. Per germline, CDR1 SGHRS and CDR2 YFSETQ. V was trimmed by 7 bases and J by 3 bases, leaving 13 bases between them.

The gene calls are TRBV6-5 and TRBJ1-1, with 7 bases lining up with TRBD1. This CDR3 comprises 13 residues. V dropped 7 bases and J dropped 8; count of bases not matched to a gene: 10. The germline V gene has CDR1 MNHEY and CDR2 SVGAGI. The DNA for the CDR3 is TGTGCCAGCATGTCGACAGGGATCTTAGAAGCTTTCTTT. This gives the protein CASMSTGILEAFF.

The rearrangement joins TRBV29-1 to TRBJ2-3; 12 bases agree with TRBD1. Germline trimming cut 6 bases from V and 2 bases from J; bases unmatched to any gene: 6. From germline, CDR1 is SQVTM and CDR2 ANQGSEA. This CDR3 region has 15 residues. The CDR3 DNA follows: TGCAGCGTCGCCGGGACAGGGGGCTACACAGATACGCAGTATTTT. Protein product: CSVAGTGGYTDTQYF.

Concerning this clone: Other DNA sequences in this sample translate to the same CDR3. This rearrangement joins TRBV5-6 to TRBJ2-3; 9 bases map to TRBD2. V gave up 3 bases and J gave up 5 bases; unmatched junction bases: 4. Germline CDR1 is SGHDT and CDR2 is YYEEEE. CDR3 size: 14 residues. As DNA, the CDR3 is TGTGCCAGCAGCTCACTAGCGGGCGAAGATACGCAGTATTTT. Protein product: CASSSLAGEDTQYF.

The chain couples TRBV10-3 to TRBJ2-7; 9 bases fit TRBD2. This CDR3 region has 19 residues. V shed 4 bases and J 0 bases; nucleotides not matched to a gene: 16. Per the germline V gene, CDR1 is ENHRY and CDR2 is SYGVKD. The CDR3 loop reads CAISAPGLGTSHSSYEQYF. In nucleotides, the CDR3 is TGTGCCATCAGTGCCCCGGGCCTTGGGACTAGCCACAGCTCCTACGAGCAGTACTTC.

This chain connects TRBV7-8 to TRBJ1-5; D may be TRBD1 (5 bases). CDR3 length: 15 amino acids. V lost 5 bases, J lost 5 bases, and 16 bases lay in between. Looked up from germline, CDR1 is SGHVS and CDR2 is FQNEAQ. This CDR3 reads CASSALAGTDQPQHF. The DNA for the CDR3 is TGTGCCAGCAGCGCCCTCGCAGGGACTGATCAGCCCCAGCATTTT.

The J gene is TRBJ1-5, the V gene TRBV11-2, with D possibly TRBD1 on 6 matching bases. Germline-derived CDR1 and CDR2 are SGHAT and FQNNGV. V was clipped by 1 base and J by 6 bases, with 10 bases between them. This CDR3 comprises 14 residues. The CDR3 DNA reads TGTGCCAGCAGCTTAGGGGCAGGGGTTCAGCCCCAGCATTTT. Protein: CASSLGAGVQPQHF.

V usage is TRBV5-1 and J usage is TRBJ2-5; 7 nucleotides line up with TRBD1. The junction had 8 bases not matched to a gene; V was cut back by 3 bases and J by 3 bases. Per germline, CDR1 SGHRS and CDR2 YFSETQ. This CDR3 has 15 residues. CDR3 DNA sequence: TGCGCCAGCAGCTCTTTCCGGGACAGAAAAGAGACCCAGTACTTC. Protein sequence: CASSSFRDRKETQYF. Using reference TRBV5-1 and TRBJ2-5 for the parts outside the CDR3, the full variable domain is KAGVTQTPRYLIKTRGQQVTLSCSPISGHRSVSWYQQTPGQGLQFLFEYFSETQRNKGNFPGRFSGRQFSNSRSEMNVSTLELGDSALYLCASSSFRDRKETQYFGPGTRLLVL.

The CDR3 DNA reads as TGTGCCAGTAGGCGACTAGCGGGAGTCCTCTTGGATGCTGGGGCCAACGTCCTGACTTTC. This gives the protein CASRRLAGVLLDAGANVLTF. The rearrangement joins TRBV19 to TRBJ2-6, with 12 bases fitting TRBD2. Germline trimming cut 6 bases from V and 2 bases from J; bases unmatched to any gene: 14. Looked up from germline, CDR1 is LNHDA and CDR2 is SQIVND (reference sequence). This CDR3 spans 20 amino acids.

The CDR3 bases are TGTGCTAGTGGTCAAGTGACTAGCGGGAGGGGGGCGACCCAGTACTTC. Translating gives CASGQVTSGRGATQYF. The chain joins TRBV12-5 to TRBJ2-5; 14 nucleotides agree with TRBD2. Trimming cost V 5 bases and J 7 bases; bases outside gene matches: 9. The CDR3 runs to 16 residues. The germline V gene has CDR1 LGHNT and CDR2 FRNRAP.

The chain is built from TRBV6-5 and TRBJ2-2; tentative D call: TRBD2 (5 bases). CDR1 and CDR2 (germline): MNHEY, SVGAGI. This CDR3 region has 15 residues. V lost 5 bases to trimming and J lost 5 bases, with 15 bases between them. CDR3 DNA: TGTGCCAGCAGTAGAGGGTCAATATGGACCGGGGAGCTGTTTTTT. Protein sequence: CASSRGSIWTGELFF.

A few counts support this clone. This chain connects TRBV2 to TRBJ2-3; weak D call: TRBD1 (5 bases). This CDR3 spans 12 amino acids. The ends were cut back, 11 bases at V and 5 bases at J, with 14 bases in the middle. Germline V lookup: CDR1 SNHLY, CDR2 FYNNEI. In nucleotides, the CDR3 is TGTGCCCTGAAGGGGTTCGGAGATACGCAGTATTTT. It codes for CALKGFGDTQYF.

This clone appeared a single time. This chain connects TRBV27 to TRBJ2-7; 10 bases align to TRBD2. The CDR3 has 16 residues. V lost 3 bases, J lost 6 bases, and 11 bases stayed unmatched. Germline V lookup: CDR1 MNHEY, CDR2 SMNVEV (reference sequence). CDR3 in amino acids: CASSFKLAGIPREQYF. The CDR3 region has the DNA TGTGCCAGCAGTTTTAAACTAGCGGGGATTCCGCGCGAGCAGTACTTC.

This chain uses TRBV6-4 with TRBJ2-1, with a weak D call TRBD2 (5 bases). This CDR3 is built from 15 residues. CDR1 and CDR2 (germline): MRHNA, SNTAGT. The V end was cut by 5 bases, the J end by 0 bases, with 11 bases between. The CDR3 DNA reads as TGTGCCAGCAGTAGGGAAGCGGACTCCTACAATGAGCAGTTCTTC. It is translated as CASSREADSYNEQFF.

V is TRBV27 and J is TRBJ2-7; a possible D gene is TRBD1 (5 bases). V was trimmed by 5 bases and J by 1 base, leaving 12 bases between them. This CDR3 has 14 residues. Germline V lookup: CDR1 MNHEY, CDR2 SMNVEV (reference sequence). In DNA form, the CDR3 reads TGTGCCAGCAGTGAAGCAGGGCAATCCTACGAGCAGTACTTC. This translates into CASSEAGQSYEQYF.

The V and J genes are TRBV3-1 (or the pseudogene TRBV3-2) and TRBJ2-5; the match to TRBD2 covers 9 bases. The germline V gene has CDR1 LGHDT and CDR2 YNNKEL (reference sequence). The trim removed 1 base at V and 9 bases at J, leaving 6 bases unmatched. The CDR3 loop spans 14 amino acids. This chain's CDR3 is CASSQGAGGVSQYF. The CDR3, as DNA: TGTGCCAGCAGCCAAGGCGCGGGAGGGGTGTCCCAGTACTTC.

Remarks on this clone: One end of the junction does not line up with germline, which may come from a read error. The gene calls are TRBV7-2 and TRBJ2-5; possibly TRBD1 for D (6 bases). CDR3 size: 15 residues. From germline, CDR1 is SGHTA and CDR2 FQGNSA. The CDR3 DNA is TGTGCCAGCAGCTTAGATACAGGGTACCAGGAGACCCAGTACTTC. Amino acids: CASSLDTGYQETQYF.

J is TRBJ2-1 and V is TRBV14; no definite D call. V was pared by 1 base and J by 4 bases, with 8 bases between. Germline V lookup: CDR1 SGHDN, CDR2 FVKESK. The length of the CDR3 is 14 residues. The DNA of the CDR3 is TGTGCCAGCAGCCAAGCGTCTCAGTACAATGAGCAGTTCTTC. Its protein product is CASSQASQYNEQFF.

The chain uses TRBV11-1 and TRBJ2-7; 8 bases line up with TRBD1. J gave up 5 bases and V 4 bases, and 7 bases lay outside the gene matches. This CDR3 has 14 residues. Germline V gene sequence: CDR1 SGHAT, CDR2 FQDESV (reference sequence). CDR3 sequence (DNA): TGTGCCAGCAGCTCCCGGACAGGGAACGACGAGCAGTACTTC. Its translation: CASSSRTGNDEQYF. The whole variable domain, remainder taken from reference TRBV11-1 and TRBJ2-7, is EAEVAQSPRYKITEKSQAVAFWCDPISGHATLYWYRQILGQGPELLVQFQDESVVDDSQLPKDRFSAERLKGVDSTLKIQPAELGDSAMYLCASSSRTGNDEQYFGPGTRLTVT.

The gene calls are TRBV9 and TRBJ1-5, with D perhaps matching TRBD1 (6 bases). CDR3 size: 16 residues. Germline V gene sequence: CDR1 SGDLS, CDR2 YYNGEE. The ends were cut back, 3 bases at V and 5 bases at J, with 18 bases in the middle. Written as DNA, the CDR3 is TGTGCCAGCAGCGAGGGATCTGCAGGGGTGGATCAGCCCCAGCATTTT. This sequence encodes CASSEGSAGVDQPQHF.

As concerns this clone: Compared with germline, one end of the junction differs, possibly owing to a read error. The chain joins TRBV7-7 to TRBJ2-1; D is possibly TRBD2 (6 bases). Germline assignment: CDR1 SSHAT and CDR2 FNYEAQ (reference sequence). The CDR3 has 14 residues. The CDR3 spells CASSFGLASDEQFF. The CDR3 DNA reads TGTGCTAGCAGCTTCGGTCTAGCGAGCGATGAGCAGTTCTTC.

This clone showed up just a few times. The chain couples TRBV9 to TRBJ1-4; D unclear. CDR1 and CDR2 from the germline V gene are SGDLS and YYNGEE. The CDR3 extends over 15 amino acids. The V and J ends lost 0 bases and 4 bases respectively, with 10 bases between them. The DNA for the CDR3 is TGTGCCAGCAGCGTAGGGAGGCAGGTTAATGAAAAACTGTTTTTT. The encoded protein is CASSVGRQVNEKLFF.

The chain employs TRBV28 and TRBJ2-3; 9 bases map to TRBD1. CDR1 is MDHEN, CDR2 SYDVKM, per germline. The CDR3 length is 18 residues. After removal of 6 bases from V and 1 base from J, the junction contained 14 bases not matched to a gene. CDR3 sequence (DNA): TGTGCCAGCAGCCCATACCCCTGGGGACAGGGACGCACAGATACGCAGTATTTT. Translating it yields CASSPYPWGQGRTDTQYF.

The V and J genes are TRBV7-9 and TRBJ2-7; a possible D gene is TRBD1 (6 bases). The CDR3 loop spans 14 amino acids. CDR1 and CDR2 (germline): SEHNR, FQNEAQ (reference sequence). V lost 5 bases, J lost 3 bases, and 14 bases lay in between. The CDR3 loop is CASSPLSTGYEQYF. CDR3 nucleotides: TGTGCCAGCAGCCCCCTTTCGACAGGCTACGAGCAGTACTTC. Looking up the rest from reference TRBV7-9 and TRBJ2-7 gives the full variable domain: DTGVSQNPRHKITKRGQNVTFRCDPISEHNRLYWYRQTLGQGPEFLTYFQNEAQLEKSRLLSDRFSAERPKGSFSTLEIQRTEQGDSAMYLCASSPLSTGYEQYFGPGTRLTVT.

The chain recombines TRBV28 with TRBJ2-6, with D unresolved. Between the trimmed V and J ends, which lost 3 bases and 2 bases, there was a span of 14 bases. The CDR3 loop spans 17 amino acids. Germline V lookup: CDR1 MDHEN, CDR2 SYDVKM. CDR3 nucleotide sequence: TGTGCCAGCAGTTTGGAGCCCACTGACGCTGGGGCCAACGTCCTGACTTTC. Amino acids: CASSLEPTDAGANVLTF.

This chain connects TRBV7-3 to TRBJ2-3; D not resolved. The germline gives CDR1 SGHTA, CDR2 FQGTGA. Trimming took off 3 bases at V and 0 bases at J, with 10 bases between the two ends. This CDR3 comprises 15 residues. The CDR3 DNA follows: TGTGCCAGCAGCTTTCAGGCCTCTAGCACAGATACGCAGTATTTT. Translation gives CASSFQASSTDTQYF.

The V and J genes are TRBV5-6 and TRBJ2-7, with D possibly being TRBD1 (6 bases). Germline CDR1 SGHDT, CDR2 YYEEEE. The CDR3 spans 14 residues. V was trimmed by 1 base and J by 3 bases, leaving 11 bases between them. In DNA, the CDR3 is TGTGCCAGCAGCTTGCCCGGACAGAACTACGAGCAGTACTTC. Translation gives CASSLPGQNYEQYF.

The chain links TRBV19 to TRBJ1-1; D unresolved. The CDR3 consists of 14 residues. CDR1 is LNHDA and CDR2 is SQIVND in the germline V gene (reference sequence). V was clipped by 5 bases and J by 3 bases, with 13 bases between them. CDR3 residues: CASSLPDGYTEAFF. CDR3 DNA: TGTGCCAGTAGTCTCCCAGACGGGTACACTGAAGCTTTCTTT.